What follows are 31 T cell receptor beta chains derived from one specimen sequenced in a study of blood T cell repertoires in COVID-19 (dated by TCRdb to 2020 to 2022). Libraries were prepared through the immunoSEQ multiplex PCR assay. The table was pulled from immuneACCESS by TCRdb, which kept in-frame rearrangements only. Such tables lose some clones; where checked, under half of the loss comes from unresolved V genes, and the rest has no known cause. A total of more than 300,000 clones appear in this sample, about 90% of them only once. Around 3.5% of the sample goes to the ten largest clones. Sequences were obtained from peripheral blood. These receptors all come from a woman in her late teens or twenties who had recovered from COVID-19.

This chain links TRBV25-1 with TRBJ2-7; D perhaps matches TRBD2 (5 bases). The V gene lost 6 bases and the J gene lost 0 bases, with 15 bases spanning the gap. Germline values: CDR1 MGHDK, CDR2 SYGVNS. The CDR3 covers 15 residues. The CDR3 region is CASSGSRGVSYEQYV. The CDR3 DNA follows: TGTGCCAGCAGCGGGTCCCGGGGTGTCTCCTACGAGCAGTACGTC.

The chain joins TRBV30 to TRBJ2-5; maybe TRBD2 (6 bases). Between the trimmed V and J ends, which lost 4 bases and 3 bases, there was a span of 12 bases. CDR3 size: 13 residues. Germline-derived CDR1 and CDR2 are GTSNPN and SVGIG (reference sequence). CDR3 sequence: CAWNRDWKETQYF. The CDR3 DNA reads TGTGCCTGGAACCGGGACTGGAAAGAGACCCAGTACTTC.

This chain links TRBV5-4 with TRBJ2-7; 9 bases fit TRBD2. The junction had 10 bases not matched to a gene; V was cut back by 9 bases and J by 0 bases. The V gene's germline CDR1 is SGHNT and CDR2 YYREEE (reference sequence). The CDR3 consists of 15 residues. The CDR3 is CATTRAGGFSYEQYV. The CDR3 nucleotides are TGTGCCACGACCCGAGCGGGAGGTTTCTCCTACGAGCAGTACGTC.

This clone occurred a few times. The chain links TRBV5-6 to TRBJ2-2; TRBD1 matches at 9 bases. The V gene end was trimmed by 10 bases and the J gene end by 1 base; junction bases not matched to a gene: 8. The CDR3 is 15 residues long. The germline V gene encodes CDR1 SGHDT and CDR2 YYEEEE. The CDR3 coding sequence is TGTGCCTCCATCTACAGGGGGCTGAACACCGGGGAGCTGTTTTTT. Its translation is CASIYRGLNTGELFF.

The rearrangement links TRBV19 to TRBJ1-1; 10 nucleotides match TRBD1. Germline V CDR1 and CDR2: LNHDA, SQIVND (reference sequence). CDR3 length: 17 amino acids. The V and J ends lost 5 bases and 3 bases, in that order; junction bases with no gene match: 12. In DNA, the CDR3 is TGTGCCAGTAGTTTCCGGGACAGGGGCTACAAATACACTGAAGCTTTCTTT. Amino acid sequence: CASSFRDRGYKYTEAFF. Together with reference TRBV19 and TRBJ1-1, the CDR3 gives the full variable domain: DGGITQSPKYLFRKEGQNVTLSCEQNLNHDAMYWYRQDPGQGLRLIYYSQIVNDFQKGDIAEGYSVSREKKESFPLTVTSAQKNPTAFYLCASSFRDRGYKYTEAFFGQGTRLTVV.

The rearrangement links TRBV11-2 to TRBJ2-1; D may be TRBD2 (5 bases). The CDR3 contains 14 residues. CDR1 and CDR2 (germline): SGHAT, FQNNGV. The V gene lost 1 base and the J gene lost 2 bases, with 6 bases spanning the gap. Here the CDR3 reads CASSLAGTYNEQFF. As DNA, the CDR3 is TGTGCCAGCAGCTTAGCGGGGACCTACAATGAGCAGTTCTTC.

V usage is TRBV7-9 and J usage is TRBJ2-1; D uncertain. This CDR3 spans 16 amino acids. V was trimmed by 0 bases and J by 6 bases, leaving 15 bases between them. Germline assignment: CDR1 SEHNR and CDR2 FQNEAQ (reference sequence). Written as DNA, the CDR3 is TGTGCCAGCAGCTTAGCTTCGGTCCCTAGTCTCAATGAGCAGTTCTTC. Residues: CASSLASVPSLNEQFF.

The V call is TRBV6-5, the J call TRBJ2-3, with TRBD1 identical over 10 bases. The CDR3 is made up of 14 amino acids. Looked up from germline, CDR1 is MNHEY and CDR2 is SVGAGI. V was clipped by 6 bases and J by 5 bases; unmatched bases: 5. In DNA form, the CDR3 reads TGTGCCAGCAGACCGGACAGGGGGGGAGATACGCAGTATTTT. Amino acids: CASRPDRGGDTQYF.

The J gene is TRBJ1-2, the V gene TRBV7-9; 10 bases align to TRBD1. Germline CDR1 and CDR2: SEHNR and FQNEAQ (reference sequence). The V gene end was trimmed by 5 bases and the J gene end by 6 bases; junction bases not matched to a gene: 9. The CDR3 extends over 15 amino acids. The CDR3 DNA reads as TGTGCCAGCAGCCGACCCGGGACAGGGGTAGATGGCTACACCTTC. As protein: CASSRPGTGVDGYTF. The full variable domain, in which reference TRBV7-9 and TRBJ1-2 provide the parts outside the CDR3, is DTGVSQNPRHKITKRGQNVTFRCDPISEHNRLYWYRQTLGQGPEFLTYFQNEAQLEKSRLLSDRFSAERPKGSFSTLEIQRTEQGDSAMYLCASSRPGTGVDGYTFGSGTRLTVV.

The CDR3 region is CASSGQAGVTDTQYF. In nucleotides, the CDR3 is TGTGCCAGTAGTGGGCAAGCGGGGGTCACAGATACGCAGTATTTT. The chain couples TRBV19 to TRBJ2-3, with 8 bases identical to TRBD2. This CDR3 has 15 residues. Germline V lookup: CDR1 LNHDA, CDR2 SQIVND (reference sequence). V lost 5 bases and J lost 2; bases outside the gene matches: 6. Looking up the rest from reference TRBV19 and TRBJ2-3 gives the full variable domain: DGGITQSPKYLFRKEGQNVTLSCEQNLNHDAMYWYRQDPGQGLRLIYYSQIVNDFQKGDIAEGYSVSREKKESFPLTVTSAQKNPTAFYLCASSGQAGVTDTQYFGPGTRLTVL.

The chain combines TRBV6-1 with TRBJ1-2; TRBD1 matches at 7 bases. This CDR3 is built from 15 residues. The J segment lost 0 bases and the V segment lost 2 bases, leaving 3 bases of the junction unmatched. Germline-derived CDR1 and CDR2 are MNHNS and SASEGT. CDR3 DNA sequence: TGTGCCAGCAGTGAATGGGGGACAGCTAACTATGGCTACACCTTC. Its translation is CASSEWGTANYGYTF.

The chain couples TRBV5-6 to TRBJ1-6; D is perhaps TRBD1 (6 bases). CDR3 length: 15 residues. Germline loops: CDR1 SGHDT, CDR2 YYEEEE. The V end lost 0 bases, the J end lost 7 bases, and 11 bases lay between the germline ends. CDR3 DNA sequence: TGTGCCAGCAGCTTGGCCCGGACAGACAATTCACCCCTCCACTTT. Residues: CASSLARTDNSPLHF.

This chain connects TRBV19 to TRBJ1-2; perhaps TRBD1 as D (6 bases). V gave up 9 bases and J gave up 2 bases, with 13 bases separating them. From germline, CDR1 is LNHDA and CDR2 SQIVND (reference sequence). This CDR3 is 13 amino acids long. The CDR3: CASTQGGNYGYTF. For the CDR3, the DNA is TGTGCCAGCACACAGGGAGGGAACTATGGCTACACCTTC.

The chain links TRBV2 to TRBJ2-7; weak D call: TRBD1 (5 bases). This CDR3 contains 13 residues. CDR1 and CDR2 (germline): SNHLY, FYNNEI. The CDR3 nucleotides are TGTGCCAGCAGTGATATGGGGCGCCCCTACTTCGTCGTC. Amino acid sequence: CASSDMGRPYFVV.

This chain uses TRBV19 with TRBJ1-2, with 8 bases lining up with TRBD1. V trimming: 4 bases; J trimming: 4 bases; junction bases outside the gene matches: 5. The V gene's germline CDR1 is LNHDA and CDR2 SQIVND (reference sequence). This CDR3 has 14 amino acids. This CDR3 is CASSTTGDSYGYTF. In nucleotides, the CDR3 is TGTGCCAGTAGTACGACAGGGGATTCCTATGGCTACACCTTC.

This chain joins TRBV27 and TRBJ1-1; D is possibly TRBD1 (5 bases). Germline CDR1 is MNHEY and CDR2 is SMNVEV (reference sequence). Trimming took off 7 bases at V and 5 bases at J, with 20 bases between the two ends. The CDR3 sequence is 15 residues long. This CDR3 reads CASTRWTAKGTEAFF. DNA of the CDR3: TGTGCCAGCACCCGGTGGACCGCAAAGGGGACTGAAGCTTTCTTT.

This rearrangement joins TRBV11-3 to TRBJ1-1, with D possibly matching TRBD1 (5 bases). Germline lookup yields CDR1 SGHNT and CDR2 YENEEA. This CDR3 is 13 amino acids long. V lost 5 bases and J 3 bases, leaving 10 bases between the germline ends. The CDR3 loop is CASSPTGDTEAFF. CDR3 nucleotides: TGTGCCAGCAGCCCGACGGGGGACACTGAAGCTTTCTTT.

The chain carries TRBV6-6 and TRBJ1-1; a possible D gene is TRBD1 (5 bases). The germline V gene encodes CDR1 MNHNY and CDR2 SVGAGI (reference sequence). V lost 6 bases, J lost 4 bases, and 12 bases lay in between. The CDR3 totals 13 residues. Here the CDR3 reads CASRRGEGTEAFF. DNA for the CDR3: TGTGCCAGCAGGAGAGGGGAGGGCACTGAAGCTTTCTTT.

As DNA, the CDR3 is TGTGCCAGCAGCTCCACTAGCGGGAGGGCCGAGACCCAGTACTTC. Translating gives CASSSTSGRAETQYF. V and J are TRBV7-9 and TRBJ2-5; 13 nucleotides agree with TRBD2. The junction had 4 bases not matched to a gene; V was cut back by 4 bases and J by 5 bases. Germline values: CDR1 SEHNR, CDR2 FQNEAQ (reference sequence). CDR3 length: 15 amino acids.

The V gene is TRBV5-1, the J gene TRBJ2-7, with 7 bases identical to TRBD1. The V segment lost 4 bases and the J segment 0 bases; nucleotides outside the gene matches: 10. The CDR3 loop spans 16 amino acids. Germline values: CDR1 SGHRS, CDR2 YFSETQ. The DNA of the CDR3 is TGCGCCAGCAGCGCGTCCCTTGGGACAGCCTCCTACGAGCAGTACGTC. The encoded protein is CASSASLGTASYEQYV.

This sequence joins TRBV5-6 and TRBJ2-7; 14 positions agree with TRBD2. CDR3 size: 15 residues. The germline CDR1 and CDR2 sequences are SGHDT and YYEEEE. CDR3 nucleotide sequence: TGTGCCAGCAGCTGGACCGGGACTAGCGGGAGTCAAGCTCACGTC. Translating it yields CASSWTGTSGSQAHV.

This clone was seen more than once but under ten times. The chain uses TRBV4-3 and TRBJ2-3; D ambiguous. The germline V gene has CDR1 LGHNA and CDR2 YSLEER. The V and J ends lost 0 bases and 3 bases respectively, with 10 bases between them. The length of the CDR3 is 15 residues. The CDR3 nucleotides are TGCGCCAGCAGCCAAGATAACGTAGAAACAGATACGCAGTATTTT. Translating gives CASSQDNVETDTQYF.

The CDR3 reads CASSFLTNYGYTF. Written as DNA, the CDR3 is TGTGCCAGCAGCTTCCTTACTAACTATGGCTACACCTTC. The V call is TRBV5-4, the J call TRBJ1-2; no clear D gene. V lost 2 bases and J lost 0, with 5 bases in between. The CDR3 sequence is 13 residues long. Germline V gives CDR1 SGHNT, CDR2 YYREEE (reference sequence).

The J gene is TRBJ1-1, the V gene TRBV10-1; unclear D gene. The V gene lost 1 base and the J gene lost 2 bases, with 5 bases spanning the gap. Germline CDR1 and CDR2: WNHNN and SYGVQD (reference sequence). The CDR3 contains 13 residues. The CDR3 bases are TGCGCCAGCAGTGAGTTGAGAAACACTGAAGCTTTCTTT. It encodes CASSELRNTEAFF.

This clone has just one count. The V and J genes are TRBV7-2 and TRBJ2-2; 11 bases agree with TRBD2. CDR1 is SGHTA and CDR2 is FQGNSA in the germline V gene. The CDR3 sequence is 17 residues long. V was pared by 5 bases and J by 0 bases, with 5 bases of the junction left unmatched. CDR3 in DNA: TGTGCCAGCAGCGGAGAGACTAGCGGGACGAACACCGGGGAGCTGTTTTTT. Its protein product is CASSGETSGTNTGELFF. Full variable domain (outside the CDR3, taken from reference TRBV7-2 and TRBJ2-2): GAGVSQSPSNKVTEKGKDVELRCDPISGHTALYWYRQSLGQGLEFLIYFQGNSAPDKSGLPSDRFSAERTGGSVSTLTIQRTQQEDSAVYLCASSGETSGTNTGELFFGEGSRLTVL.

The chain joins TRBV5-1 to TRBJ2-1, with 7 bases lining up with TRBD1. This CDR3 contains 15 residues. From germline, CDR1 is SGHRS and CDR2 YFSETQ. Unmatched junction bases numbered 9, after V lost 5 bases and J lost 4 bases. This CDR3 is CASSITGVIYNEQFF. The CDR3 DNA sequence: TGCGCCAGCAGTATAACAGGGGTAATTTACAATGAGCAGTTCTTC.

The chain has TRBV27 and TRBJ2-7, with 8 bases that match TRBD1. Germline trimming cut 6 bases from V and 6 bases from J; bases unmatched to any gene: 7. CDR1 and CDR2 from the germline V gene are MNHEY and SMNVEV (reference sequence). The CDR3 contains 13 residues. The CDR3 here is CASRDRDTGEQYV. CDR3 coding DNA: TGTGCCAGCAGGGACAGGGACACCGGCGAGCAGTACGTC.

This clone was observed a few times. The rearrangement joins TRBV7-2 to TRBJ2-2; possibly TRBD1 for D (6 bases). Trimming stripped 5 bases from V and 1 base from J, with 8 bases between. The CDR3 runs 14 residues. Germline V gene lookup returns CDR1 SGHTA and CDR2 FQGNSA. The CDR3 region is CASSMDRNTGELFF. The CDR3 region has the DNA TGTGCCAGCAGCATGGACAGGAACACCGGGGAGCTGTTTTTT.

The gene calls are TRBV2 and TRBJ2-1; 8 bases match TRBD1. V lost 6 bases, J lost 3 bases, and 4 bases stayed unmatched. This CDR3 is built from 14 residues. Germline CDR1 reads SNHLY; CDR2 reads FYNNEI. The CDR3 bases are TGTGCCAGCAGAACAGGGGGAGGCTACAATGAGCAGTTCTTC. This sequence encodes CASRTGGGYNEQFF.

The rearrangement links TRBV18 to TRBJ2-7, with D perhaps matching TRBD1 (6 bases). V lost 2 bases to trimming and J lost 3 bases, with 8 bases between them. The CDR3 has 13 residues. Germline values: CDR1 KGHSH, CDR2 LQKENI. The CDR3 DNA is TGTGCCAGCTCACCAGTGACAGGCTACGAGCAGTACGTC. This translates into CASSPVTGYEQYV.

This chain connects TRBV6-2 or TRBV6-3 to TRBJ2-3, with 16 bases fitting TRBD2. The germline V gene encodes CDR1 MNHEY and CDR2 SVGEGT. This CDR3 is built from 20 residues. The J segment lost 4 bases and the V segment lost 2 bases, leaving 12 bases of the junction unmatched. The CDR3 spells CASSYEARGTSGRAADTQYF. CDR3 DNA: TGTGCCAGCAGTTACGAAGCGAGGGGGACTAGCGGGAGGGCCGCAGATACGCAGTATTTT.